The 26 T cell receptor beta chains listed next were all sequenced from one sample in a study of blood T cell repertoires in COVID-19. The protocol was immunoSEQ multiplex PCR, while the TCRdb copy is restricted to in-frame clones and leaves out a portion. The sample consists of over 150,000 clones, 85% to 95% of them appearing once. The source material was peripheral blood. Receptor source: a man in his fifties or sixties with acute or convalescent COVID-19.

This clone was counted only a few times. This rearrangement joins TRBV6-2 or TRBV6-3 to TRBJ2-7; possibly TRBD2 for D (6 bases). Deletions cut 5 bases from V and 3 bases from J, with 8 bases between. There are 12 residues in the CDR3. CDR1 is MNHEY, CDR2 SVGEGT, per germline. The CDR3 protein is CASSQGGYEQYV. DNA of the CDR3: TGTGCCAGCAGTCAGGGAGGCTACGAGCAGTACGTC.

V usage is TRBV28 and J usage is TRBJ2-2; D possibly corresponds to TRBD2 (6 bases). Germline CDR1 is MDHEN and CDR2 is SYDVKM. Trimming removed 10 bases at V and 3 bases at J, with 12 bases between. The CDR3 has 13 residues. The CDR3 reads CATRTTDTGELFF. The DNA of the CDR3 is TGTGCCACTCGGACTACTGACACCGGGGAGCTGTTTTTT.

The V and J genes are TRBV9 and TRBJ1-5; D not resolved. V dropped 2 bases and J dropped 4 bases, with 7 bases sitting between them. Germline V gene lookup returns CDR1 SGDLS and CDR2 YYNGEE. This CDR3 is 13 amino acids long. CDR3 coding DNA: TGTGCCAGCAGCGTTTCAGTTAATCAGCCCCAGCATTTT. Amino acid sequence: CASSVSVNQPQHF.

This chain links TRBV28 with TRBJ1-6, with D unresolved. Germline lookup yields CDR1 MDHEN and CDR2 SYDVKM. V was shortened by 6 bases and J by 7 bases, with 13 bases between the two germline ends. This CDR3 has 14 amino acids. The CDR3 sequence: CASSATGINSPLHF. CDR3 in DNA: TGTGCCAGCAGCGCCACGGGGATAAATTCACCCCTCCACTTT.

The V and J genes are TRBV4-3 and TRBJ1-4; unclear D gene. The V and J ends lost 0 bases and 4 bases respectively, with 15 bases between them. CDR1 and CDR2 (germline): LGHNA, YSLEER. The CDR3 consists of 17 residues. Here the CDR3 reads CASSQDRWAANNEKLFF. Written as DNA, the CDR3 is TGCGCCAGCAGCCAAGATAGATGGGCAGCCAATAATGAAAAACTGTTTTTT.

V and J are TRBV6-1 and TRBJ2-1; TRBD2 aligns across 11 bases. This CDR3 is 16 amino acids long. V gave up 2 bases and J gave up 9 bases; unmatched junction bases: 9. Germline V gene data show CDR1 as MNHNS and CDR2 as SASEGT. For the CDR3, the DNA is TGTGCCAGCAGTGAACGCTCGTTCCTAGCGGGAGGTGAGCAGTTCTTC. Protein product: CASSERSFLAGGEQFF.

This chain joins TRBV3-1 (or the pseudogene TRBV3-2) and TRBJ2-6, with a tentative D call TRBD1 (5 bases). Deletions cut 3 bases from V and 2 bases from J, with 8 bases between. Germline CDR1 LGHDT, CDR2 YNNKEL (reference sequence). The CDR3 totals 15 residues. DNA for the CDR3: TGTGCCAGCAGCCACAGGGCGGCTGGGGCCAACGTCCTGACTTTC. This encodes CASSHRAAGANVLTF.

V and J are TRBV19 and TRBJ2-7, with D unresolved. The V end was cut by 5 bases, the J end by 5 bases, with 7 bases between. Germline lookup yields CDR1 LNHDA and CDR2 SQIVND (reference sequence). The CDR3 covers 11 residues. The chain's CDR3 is CASSARDEQYF. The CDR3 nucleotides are TGTGCCAGTAGTGCCCGGGACGAGCAGTACTTC.

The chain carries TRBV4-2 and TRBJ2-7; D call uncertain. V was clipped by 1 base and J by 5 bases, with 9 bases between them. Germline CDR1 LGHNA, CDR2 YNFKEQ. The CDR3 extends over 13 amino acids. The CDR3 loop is CASSQVGLDEQYF. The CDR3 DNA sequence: TGTGCCAGCAGCCAAGTAGGTCTAGACGAGCAGTACTTC.

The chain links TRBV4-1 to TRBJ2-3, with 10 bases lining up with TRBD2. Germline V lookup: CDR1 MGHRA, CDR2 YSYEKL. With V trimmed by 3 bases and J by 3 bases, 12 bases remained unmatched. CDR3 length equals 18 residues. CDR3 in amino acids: CASSHPSGSISSTDTQYF. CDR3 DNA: TGCGCCAGCAGCCACCCTAGCGGGAGCATCTCTTCGACAGATACGCAGTATTTT.

The CDR3 region has the DNA TGTGCCATCAGTGAGGGGAGGGGGGGAGACAAAAACATTCAGTACTTC. It yields the protein CAISEGRGGDKNIQYF. The rearrangement uses TRBV10-3 and TRBJ2-4, with a weak D call TRBD2 (7 bases). Trimming took off 2 bases at V and 3 bases at J, with 14 bases between the two ends. The CDR3 contains 16 residues. Germline V lookup: CDR1 ENHRY, CDR2 SYGVKD.

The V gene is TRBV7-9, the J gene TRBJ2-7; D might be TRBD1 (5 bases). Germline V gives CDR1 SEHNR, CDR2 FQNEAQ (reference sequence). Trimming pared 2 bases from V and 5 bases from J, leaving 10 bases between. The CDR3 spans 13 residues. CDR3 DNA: TGTGCCAGCAGCTTAAAGGGGAACCACGAGCAGTACTTC. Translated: CASSLKGNHEQYF.

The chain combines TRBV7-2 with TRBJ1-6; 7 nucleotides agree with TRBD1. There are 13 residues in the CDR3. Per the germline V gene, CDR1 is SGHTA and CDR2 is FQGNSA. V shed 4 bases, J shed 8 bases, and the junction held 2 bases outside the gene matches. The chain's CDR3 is CASSSTGDSPLHF. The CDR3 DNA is TGTGCCAGCAGCTCCACAGGGGATTCACCCCTCCACTTT. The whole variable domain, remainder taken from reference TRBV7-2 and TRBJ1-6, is GAGVSQSPSNKVTEKGKDVELRCDPISGHTALYWYRQSLGQGLEFLIYFQGNSAPDKSGLPSDRFSAERTGGSVSTLTIQRTQQEDSAVYLCASSSTGDSPLHFGNGTRLTVT.

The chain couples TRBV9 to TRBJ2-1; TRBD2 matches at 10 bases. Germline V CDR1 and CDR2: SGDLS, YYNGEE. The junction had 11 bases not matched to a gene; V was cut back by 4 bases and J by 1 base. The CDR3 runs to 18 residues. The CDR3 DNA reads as TGTGCCAGCAGCTCAAGAGGTAGCGGGGGGATATCCTACAATGAGCAGTTCTTC. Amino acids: CASSSRGSGGISYNEQFF.

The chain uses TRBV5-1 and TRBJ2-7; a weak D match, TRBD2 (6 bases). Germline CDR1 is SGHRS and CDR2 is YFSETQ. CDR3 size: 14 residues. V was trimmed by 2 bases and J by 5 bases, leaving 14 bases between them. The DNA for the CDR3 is TGCGCCAGCAGCTTTCGAGGGACTCCAAACGAGCAGTACTTC. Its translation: CASSFRGTPNEQYF.

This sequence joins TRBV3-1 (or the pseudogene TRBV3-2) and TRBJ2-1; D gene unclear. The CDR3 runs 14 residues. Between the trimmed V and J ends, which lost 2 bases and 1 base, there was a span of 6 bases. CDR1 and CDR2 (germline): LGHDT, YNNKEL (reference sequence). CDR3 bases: TGTGCCAGCAGCCAACACGGGTCCTACAATGAGCAGTTCTTC. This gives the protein CASSQHGSYNEQFF.

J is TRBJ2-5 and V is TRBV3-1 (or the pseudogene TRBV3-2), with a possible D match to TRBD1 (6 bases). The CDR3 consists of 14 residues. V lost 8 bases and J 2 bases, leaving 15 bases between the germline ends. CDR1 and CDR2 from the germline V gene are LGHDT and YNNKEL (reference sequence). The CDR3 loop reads CASERLGGQETQYF. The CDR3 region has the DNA TGTGCCAGCGAACGTTTAGGGGGACAAGAGACCCAGTACTTC.

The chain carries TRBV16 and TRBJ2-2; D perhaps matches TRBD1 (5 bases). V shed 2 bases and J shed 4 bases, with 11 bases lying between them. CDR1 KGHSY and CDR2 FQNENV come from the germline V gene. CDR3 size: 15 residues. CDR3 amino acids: CASSQRGQRTGELFF. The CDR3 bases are TGTGCCAGCAGCCAAAGGGGTCAGCGCACCGGGGAGCTGTTTTTT. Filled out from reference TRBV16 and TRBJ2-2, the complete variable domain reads GEEVAQTPKHLVRGEGQKAKLYCAPIKGHSYVFWYQQVLKNEFKFLISFQNENVFDETGMPKERFSAKCLPNSPCSLEIQATKLEDSAVYFCASSQRGQRTGELFFGEGSRLTVL.

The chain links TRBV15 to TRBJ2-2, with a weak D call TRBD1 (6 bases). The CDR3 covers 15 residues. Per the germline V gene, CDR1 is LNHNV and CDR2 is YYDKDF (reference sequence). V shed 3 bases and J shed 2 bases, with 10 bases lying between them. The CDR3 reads CATSSGTKNTGELFF. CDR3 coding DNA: TGTGCCACCAGCAGCGGGACAAAAAACACCGGGGAGCTGTTTTTT.

The CDR3 DNA is TGTGCCAGCAGTCCCCGACAGGGGCGAACTCTTCACACTGAAGCTTTCTTT. Amino acids: CASSPRQGRTLHTEAFF. V usage is TRBV27 and J usage is TRBJ1-1; 8 positions agree with TRBD1. Germline V gene lookup returns CDR1 MNHEY and CDR2 SMNVEV (reference sequence). Losses at the gene ends were 5 bases for V and 3 bases for J; bases not matched to a gene: 14. CDR3 length equals 17 residues.

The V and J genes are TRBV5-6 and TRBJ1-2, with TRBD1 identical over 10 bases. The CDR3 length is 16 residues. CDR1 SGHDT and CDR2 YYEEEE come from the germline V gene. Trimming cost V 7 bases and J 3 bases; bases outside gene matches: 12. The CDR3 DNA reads TGTGCCAGCGCCCCGGCAGCGGGACAGGGGTACTATGGCTACACCTTC. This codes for CASAPAAGQGYYGYTF.

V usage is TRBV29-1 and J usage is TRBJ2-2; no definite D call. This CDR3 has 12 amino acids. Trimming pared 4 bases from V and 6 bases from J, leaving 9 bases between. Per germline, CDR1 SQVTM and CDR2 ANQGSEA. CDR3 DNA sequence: TGCAGCGTTGCGGAAGGAGCCGGGGAGCTGTTTTTT. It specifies CSVAEGAGELFF.

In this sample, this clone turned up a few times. Written as DNA, the CDR3 is TGTGCCAGCAGCCGGGACAGGGATAATGAGCAGTTCTTC. Translating it yields CASSRDRDNEQFF. The chain is built from TRBV4-2 and TRBJ2-1; TRBD1 matches 9 bases. From germline, CDR1 is LGHNA and CDR2 YNFKEQ. The V segment lost 4 bases and the J segment 7 bases; nucleotides outside the gene matches: 2. This CDR3 has 13 amino acids.

CDR3 amino acids: CASSYSSLTMEYV. DNA of the CDR3: TGTGCCAGCAGTTATTCCAGTCTTACGATGGAGTACGTC. The V gene is TRBV6-1, the J gene TRBJ2-7; D not resolved. The germline V gene encodes CDR1 MNHNS and CDR2 SASEGT. This CDR3 is built from 13 residues. The V gene lost 5 bases and the J gene lost 11 bases, with 19 bases spanning the gap.

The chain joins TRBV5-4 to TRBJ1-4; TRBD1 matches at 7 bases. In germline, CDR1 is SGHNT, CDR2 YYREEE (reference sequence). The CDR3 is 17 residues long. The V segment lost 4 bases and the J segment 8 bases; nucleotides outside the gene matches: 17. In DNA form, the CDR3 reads TGTGCCAGCAGCCGACAGCCTGGACAGGTAGCAAAGGAAAAACTGTTTTTT. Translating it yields CASSRQPGQVAKEKLFF.

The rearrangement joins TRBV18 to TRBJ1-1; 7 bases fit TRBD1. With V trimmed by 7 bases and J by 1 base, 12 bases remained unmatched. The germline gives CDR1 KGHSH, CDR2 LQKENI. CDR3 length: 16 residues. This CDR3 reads CASLPRPGQQNTEAFF. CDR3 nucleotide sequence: TGTGCCAGCTTACCGAGACCGGGACAGCAGAACACTGAAGCTTTCTTT.